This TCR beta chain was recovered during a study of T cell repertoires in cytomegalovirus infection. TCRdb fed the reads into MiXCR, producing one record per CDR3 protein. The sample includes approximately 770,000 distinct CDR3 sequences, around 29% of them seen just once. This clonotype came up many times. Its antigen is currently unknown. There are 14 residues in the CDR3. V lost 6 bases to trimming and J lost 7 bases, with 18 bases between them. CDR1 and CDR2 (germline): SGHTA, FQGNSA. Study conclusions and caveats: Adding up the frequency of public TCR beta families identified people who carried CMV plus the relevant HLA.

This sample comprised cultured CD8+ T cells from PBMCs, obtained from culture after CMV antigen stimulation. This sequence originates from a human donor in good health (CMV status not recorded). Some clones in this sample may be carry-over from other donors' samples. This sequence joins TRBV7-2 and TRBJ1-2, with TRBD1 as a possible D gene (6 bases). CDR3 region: CASRRQGGRLGYTF. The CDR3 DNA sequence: TGTGCCAGCAGACGACAAGGGGGGCGGCTTGGCTACACCTTC.